The present entry profiles one TCR beta chain with its context. Its antigen is not identified. The data were obtained in a study of OX40 agonist ivuxolimab in advanced cancers. Study details: Every 2 weeks, patients received ivuxolimab intravenously, dosed at 0.01 to 10 mg/kg. Dose-escalation cases comprised hepatocellular carcinoma, melanoma, renal cell or head and neck cancer. Study outcomes and limitations: Some nonresponders additionally presented with little normalized T-cell clonal expansion.

Drawing of blood for sampling happened at baseline, at cycle 4 day 1, and at cycle 7 day 1. The V gene's germline CDR1 is SGHNT and CDR2 YYREEE (reference sequence). The CDR3 consists of 10 residues. V lost 0 bases and J 9 bases, leaving 4 bases between the germline ends. Sequencing used immunoSEQ multiplex PCR; TCRdb keeps in-frame clones, though not all of them. The table shows just over 14,000 clones, with 91% occurring only once. This TCR came from an adult with an advanced solid tumor such as melanoma, head and neck, liver or kidney cancer. The sequencing here drew on CD4+ or CD8+ T cells sorted from blood, taken in a trial of the OX40 agonist ivuxolimab. The chain joins TRBV5-4 to TRBJ2-7, with D uncertain. CDR3 amino acids: CASSLALQYF. The CDR3 DNA reads as TGTGCCAGCAGCTTGGCCCTGCAGTACTTC.